This T cell receptor beta chain was profiled in a study of blood T cell repertoires in COVID-19. Turning to the study itself: PBMCs, B-cell-depleted T cells, or T cells provided the cDNA or gDNA that made up the material.

This CDR3 has 13 residues. Germline assignment: CDR1 MGHDK and CDR2 SYGVNS. Germline trimming cut 4 bases from V and 4 bases from J; bases unmatched to any gene: 0. This clone was observed a few times. The assay was immunoSEQ multiplex PCR, and TCRdb's table has in-frame clones only and misses some. The table includes about 89,000 clones, less than 85% detected once. This TCR derives from a woman of 80 years or more with acute or convalescent COVID-19. The material sequenced was peripheral blood. The chain joins TRBV25-1 to TRBJ1-4; 7 bases map to TRBD1. DNA of the CDR3: TGTGCCAGCAGTGCAGGGGGTAATGAAAAACTGTTTTTT. Its translation is CASSAGGNEKLFF.